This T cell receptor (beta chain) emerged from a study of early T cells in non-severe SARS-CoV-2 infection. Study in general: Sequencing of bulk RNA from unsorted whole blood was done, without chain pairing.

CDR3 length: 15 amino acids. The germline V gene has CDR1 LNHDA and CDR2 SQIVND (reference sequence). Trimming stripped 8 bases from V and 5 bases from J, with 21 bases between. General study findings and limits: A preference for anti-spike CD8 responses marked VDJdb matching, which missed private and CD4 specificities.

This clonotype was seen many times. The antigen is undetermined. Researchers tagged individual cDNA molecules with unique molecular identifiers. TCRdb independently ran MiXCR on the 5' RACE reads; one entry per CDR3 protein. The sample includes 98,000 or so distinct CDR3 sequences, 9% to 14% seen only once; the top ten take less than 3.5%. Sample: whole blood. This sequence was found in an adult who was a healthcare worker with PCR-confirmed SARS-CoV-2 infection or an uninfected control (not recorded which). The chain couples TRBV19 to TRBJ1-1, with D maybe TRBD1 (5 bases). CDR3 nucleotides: TGTGCCAGTCGGCAGCCCGACCCCCGGGGGACTGAAGCTTTCTTT. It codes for CASRQPDPRGTEAFF.